This record covers a single T cell receptor beta chain. Here immunoSEQ multiplex PCR was the method, and the copy in TCRdb shows in-frame clones only, minus some. The sample has about 400,000 clones, around 89% seen once. This sample is drawn from a study of blood T cell repertoires in COVID-19. Study in general: Samples came from the United States, Italy and Spain, spanning acute and convalescent COVID-19. The analysed material was cDNA or gDNA that came from T cells, B-cell-depleted T cells, or PBMCs.

The CDR3 contains 15 residues. The germline CDR1 and CDR2 sequences are MGHRA and YSYEKL. Trimming removed 2 bases at V and 0 bases at J, with 9 bases between. V is TRBV4-1 and J is TRBJ2-3; TRBD1 is a possible D gene (5 bases). The sequence was obtained from a woman aged 25 to 39 with acute or convalescent COVID-19. The sample comprised peripheral blood. Written as DNA, the CDR3 is TGCGCCAGCAGCCAATCACAGGTTAGCACAGATACGCAGTATTTT. This encodes CASSQSQVSTDTQYF.